The clone carrying this T cell receptor beta chain has just a few counts. Its target is not known. The data derive from a study of regulatory T cells in long-lasting Graves disease. Findings and limits, study-wide: There were preferences for TRBV28, TRBJ1-2 and TRBJ2-5 in persistent disease.

The CDR3 extends over 11 amino acids. The V gene's germline CDR1 is SQVTM and CDR2 ANQGSEA. V lost 1 base and J lost 7, with 5 bases in between. To make TCR beta libraries, researchers used iRepertoire HTBI primers and Arm-PCR of CDR3 regions. TCRdb used MiXCR to reprocess the multiplex PCR reads, holding one entry per CDR3 protein. Found here are about 470,000 distinct CDR3 sequences, more than 20% of them singletons; the top ten hold 6.5% to 10%. Sample time point: persistent/refractory GD, antithyroid drugs over 5 years with positive TRAb. Isolated PBMC RNA provided the starting material for the TCR library. It was an endocrinology department in Xi'an, China, that provided the patients.

The J gene is TRBJ2-1, the V gene TRBV29-1; perhaps D is TRBD1 or TRBD2 (5 bases each). Sequencing used peripheral blood mononuclear cells (PBMCs), obtained when the disease was refractory, from a patient treated with antithyroid drugs. This receptor was taken from a female donor with Graves disease. The CDR3 reads CSVEGGNEQFF. The CDR3 nucleotides are TGCAGCGTTGAAGGGGGGAATGAGCAGTTCTTC.